The T cell receptor (beta chain) under discussion was sequenced for a study of CD8 T cells in acute hepatitis C reinfection. For the study at large: CD8+ T cells specific for HCV NS3-1073 were sequenced.

With regard to this clone: What it recognizes is unknown.

Findings and limits, study-wide: Overrepresentation in the naive pool did not explain the preferential TRBV04 and TRBV06 usage seen in all groups.

V shed 6 bases, J shed 6 bases, and the junction held 9 bases outside the gene matches. This CDR3 spans 15 amino acids. From germline, CDR1 is MDHEN and CDR2 SYDVKM. Time point of the sample: naive CD8 control sorted from an acute-time-point sample. Every 3 months, donors from a Montreal cohort of people who inject drugs were followed. Only in-frame clones appear in the TCRdb table, and some are missing; sequencing was by immunoSEQ multiplex PCR. The sample lists about 38,000 clones, around nine tenths occurring once. The TCR was taken from a man aged 25-45 years with chronic hepatitis C. V is TRBV28 and J is TRBJ2-7; the match to TRBD2 covers 12 bases. Sequencing input: naive CD8+ T cells from PBMCs. CDR3 protein: CASRESSGGALEQYF. The CDR3 DNA is TGTGCCAGCAGAGAATCTAGCGGGGGGGCGCTCGAGCAGTACTTC.